This TCR beta chain originates from a study of metastatic and nonmetastatic thyroid tumors. Patients underwent thyroid surgery, and none had received any treatment before it. Findings and limits, study-wide: Significantly greater TCR beta diversity was reportedly found in malignant thyroid tumors than in benign nodules (in blood and tumor).

With MiXCR, TCRdb reprocessed the PCR reads. The sample lists 30,000 to 35,000 clones; about a fifth were seen once. The CDR3 is 17 amino acids. Germline assignment: CDR1 MNHEY and CDR2 SMNVEV (reference sequence). J gave up 5 bases and V 2 bases, and 5 bases lay outside the gene matches. This clone was seen only a few times. The target antigen is unknown. The receptor was isolated from a male donor with papillary thyroid cancer or a benign thyroid nodule (not recorded which). Some clones in this sample may be carry-over from other donors' samples. The sample taken for sequencing was tumor tissue. The V call is TRBV27, the J call TRBJ2-1, with 14 bases that match TRBD2. The CDR3 DNA reads as TGTGCCAGCAGTTTACCTGGACTAGCGGGAGGCAACAATGAGCAGTTCTTC. Its translation is CASSLPGLAGGNNEQFF.